Below, one T cell receptor beta chain is given with its context. Its matching antigen is unknown. This record comes from a study of T cells after yellow fever vaccination. Findings and limits, study-wide: Repertoires obtained by FACS sorting could include abundant clonotypes that entered as contaminants from the bulk population.

TCRdb reprocessed the 5' RACE reads via MiXCR and lists one record per CDR3 protein. The table shows about 340,000 distinct CDR3 sequences, with 7.5% to 9% occurring only once. The ends were cut back, 1 base at V and 0 bases at J, with 12 bases in the middle. The germline V gene has CDR1 MDHEN and CDR2 SYDVKM. CDR3 size: 16 residues. The source material was PBMCs, sampled on the day of the first yellow fever vaccination. The chain has TRBV28 and TRBJ2-5; possibly TRBD1 or TRBD2 for D (5 bases each). The clonotype was recovered from a man between 18 and 29 years old who received the YFV17D yellow fever vaccine. The DNA of the CDR3 is TGTGCCAGCAGTTTATCAACGGGGCCGGACCAAGAGACCCAGTACTTC. Translating gives CASSLSTGPDQETQYF. The full variable domain, its missing parts supplied by reference TRBV28 and TRBJ2-5, is DVKVTQSSRYLVKRTGEKVFLECVQDMDHENMFWYRQDPGLGLRLIYFSYDVKMKEKGDIPEGYSVSREKKERFSLILESASTNQTSMYLCASSLSTGPDQETQYFGPGTRLLVL.